This record looks at one T cell receptor beta chain sequence and its context. Amplification used 60 Vbeta primers and 13 Jbeta primers. Authors' methods: In a later analysis, of around 83 million unique beta chains, roughly 9.9 million appeared in at least two donors. Clones were sequenced by immunoSEQ multiplex PCR, and TCRdb holds only the in-frame ones, with some missing. V and J calls and clone size follow that table, whereas D and trimming were derived from the DNA. This sample has 180,000 or so clones; approximately 80% occur once, and the top ten carry about 0.1%. The data were taken from a study of cytomegalovirus exposure and HLA in healthy donors. V trimming: 5 bases; J trimming: 0 bases; junction bases outside the gene matches: 3. Per germline, CDR1 SEHNR and CDR2 FQNEAQ (reference sequence). CDR3 length equals 15 residues.

The receptor was isolated from a boy under 10 years old in good health and CMV-seronegative. The chain combines TRBV7-9 with TRBJ2-1, with 8 nucleotides matching TRBD2. Sequenced input: PBMCs. CDR3 sequence: CASSTTSDSYNEQFF. The CDR3 coding sequence is TGTGCCAGCAGCACGACTAGCGACTCCTACAATGAGCAGTTCTTC.